The T cell receptor beta chain under discussion was sequenced for a study of blood T cell repertoires in COVID-19. Here immunoSEQ multiplex PCR was the method, and the copy in TCRdb shows in-frame clones only, minus some. Altogether 250,000 to 300,000 clones are present, around nine tenths being singletons, with the ten largest covering 0.94%. Trimming stripped 4 bases from V and 5 bases from J, with 14 bases between. Germline V lookup: CDR1 SGHTS, CDR2 YDEGEE. The CDR3 has 14 amino acids. This clonotype was sampled from a woman in her forties who had recovered from COVID-19. Sequences were obtained from peripheral blood. The V call is TRBV5-8, the J call TRBJ2-3; D might be TRBD1 (5 bases). Written as DNA, the CDR3 is TGTGCCAGCAGCGTAGGGGATGATGGAGATACGCAGTATTTT. Amino acids: CASSVGDDGDTQYF. Combining the CDR3 with reference TRBV5-8 and TRBJ2-3 gives the whole variable domain EAGVTQSPTHLIKTRGQQATLRCSPISGHTSVYWYQQALGLGLQFLLWYDEGEERNRGNFPPRFSGRQFPNYSSELNVNALELEDSALYLCASSVGDDGDTQYFGPGTRLTVL.